The text below deals with one T cell receptor beta chain. As yet, its antigen is unknown. The data originate from a study of neoadjuvant anti-PD-1 for oral cavity cancer. Whole-study context: Patients without progression got a fourth dose around day 43. Overall study results and limits: Non-responders to neoadjuvant nivolumab had significantly more clonal PBMC T cells than responders.

Produced via immunoSEQ multiplex PCR; TCRdb's table is partial and in-frame only. There are fewer than 20,000 clones in the sample; over 65% occur only once, and more than 2.5% lies in the top ten. Patients were newly diagnosed with stage II-IVA oral cavity squamous cell carcinoma without prior systemic or radiation treatment. Looked up from germline, CDR1 is MNHEY and CDR2 is SMNVEV (reference sequence). The CDR3 has 13 amino acids. Deletions cut 2 bases from V and 4 bases from J, with 8 bases between. The TCR comes from a person between 35 and 79 years old with oral cavity squamous cell carcinoma. Material: PBMCs, obtained before nivolumab (anti-PD-1) treatment. The gene calls are TRBV27 and TRBJ2-5; D unresolved. The CDR3: CASSLEPTETQYF. The CDR3 region has the DNA TGTGCCAGCAGTTTAGAACCCACAGAGACCCAGTACTTC.